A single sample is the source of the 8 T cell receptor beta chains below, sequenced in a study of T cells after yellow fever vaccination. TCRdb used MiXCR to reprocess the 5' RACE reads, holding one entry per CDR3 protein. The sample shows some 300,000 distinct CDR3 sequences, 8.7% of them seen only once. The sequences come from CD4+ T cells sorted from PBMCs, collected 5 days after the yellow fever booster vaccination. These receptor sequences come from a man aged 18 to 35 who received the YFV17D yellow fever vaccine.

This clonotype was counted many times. The CDR3 DNA reads TGTGCCAGCAGCCAAGACGGTGGCTATGGCTACACCTTC. It codes for CASSQDGGYGYTF. This chain joins TRBV4-2 and TRBJ1-2; D unresolved. CDR3 size: 13 residues. Trimming removed 0 bases from V and 4 bases from J, with 6 bases in between. Per germline, CDR1 LGHNA and CDR2 YNFKEQ.

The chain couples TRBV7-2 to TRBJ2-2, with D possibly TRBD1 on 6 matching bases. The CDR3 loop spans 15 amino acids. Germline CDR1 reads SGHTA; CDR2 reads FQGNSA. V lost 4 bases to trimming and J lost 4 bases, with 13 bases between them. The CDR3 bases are TGTGCCAGCAGCTCGGGCCAGGGGCGCACCGGGGAGCTGTTTTTT. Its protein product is CASSSGQGRTGELFF. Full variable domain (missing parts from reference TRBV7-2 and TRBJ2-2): GAGVSQSPSNKVTEKGKDVELRCDPISGHTALYWYRQSLGQGLEFLIYFQGNSAPDKSGLPSDRFSAERTGGSVSTLTIQRTQQEDSAVYLCASSSGQGRTGELFFGEGSRLTVL.

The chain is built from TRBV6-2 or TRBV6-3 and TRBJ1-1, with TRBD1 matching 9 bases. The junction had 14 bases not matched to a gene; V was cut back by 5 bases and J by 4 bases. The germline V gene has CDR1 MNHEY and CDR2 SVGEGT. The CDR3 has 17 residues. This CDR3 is CASSKARDRVVSTEAFF. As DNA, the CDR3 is TGTGCCAGCAGTAAGGCCCGGGACAGGGTGGTGAGCACTGAAGCTTTCTTT.

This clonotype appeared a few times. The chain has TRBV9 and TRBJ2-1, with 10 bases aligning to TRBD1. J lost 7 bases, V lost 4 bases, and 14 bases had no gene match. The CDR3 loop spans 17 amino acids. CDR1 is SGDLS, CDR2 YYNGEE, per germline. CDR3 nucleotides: TGTGCCAGCAGCCCTCGAAGCCCCGGGACAGGGGTGAATGAGCAGTTCTTC. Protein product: CASSPRSPGTGVNEQFF.

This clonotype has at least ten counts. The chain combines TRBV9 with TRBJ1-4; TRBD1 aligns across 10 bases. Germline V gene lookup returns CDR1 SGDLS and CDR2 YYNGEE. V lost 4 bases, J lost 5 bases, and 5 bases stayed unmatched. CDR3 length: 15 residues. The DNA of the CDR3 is TGTGCCAGCAGCTCCAGGGACAGGGGAAATGAAAAACTGTTTTTT. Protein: CASSSRDRGNEKLFF.

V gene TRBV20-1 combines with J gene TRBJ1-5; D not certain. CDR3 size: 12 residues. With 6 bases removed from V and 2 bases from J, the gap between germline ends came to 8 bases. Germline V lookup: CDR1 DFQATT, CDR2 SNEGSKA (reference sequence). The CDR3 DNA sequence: TGCAGTGCGGACTCTCGCAATCAGCCCCAGCATTTT. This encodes CSADSRNQPQHF.

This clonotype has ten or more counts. The CDR3 loop is CASSPAPGGSTDTQYF. As DNA, the CDR3 is TGTGCCAGCAGCCCCGCTCCAGGGGGAAGCACAGATACGCAGTATTTT. The V and J genes are TRBV6-2 or TRBV6-3 and TRBJ2-3; 7 bases map to TRBD1. This CDR3 spans 16 amino acids. V lost 6 bases, J lost 0 bases, and 9 bases stayed unmatched. CDR1 is MNHEY and CDR2 is SVGEGT in the germline V gene.

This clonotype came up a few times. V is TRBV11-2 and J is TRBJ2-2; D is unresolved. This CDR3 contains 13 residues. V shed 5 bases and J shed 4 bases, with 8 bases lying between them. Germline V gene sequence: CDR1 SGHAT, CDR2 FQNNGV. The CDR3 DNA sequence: TGTGCCAGCAGCCCCGTGGGCACCGGGGAGCTGTTTTTT. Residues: CASSPVGTGELFF.